These T cell receptor beta chains were read from a single sample in a study of cytomegalovirus exposure and HLA in healthy donors. Libraries were prepared by immunoSEQ multiplex PCR; TCRdb keeps only in-frame clonotypes and omits some of them. The sample carries approximately 130,000 clones, roughly 89% recorded once. Sequenced: PBMCs. These receptors originate from a woman aged 25 to 45 in good health and CMV-seronegative. Each CDR3 is given with its conserved first and last residue.

j_gene: TRBJ2-1
v_gene: TRBV4-1
CDR3aa: CASSQGFRGNNEQFF

j_gene: NA
v_gene: TRBV7-2
CDR3aa: CASSLGTSRYYEQYF

j_gene: TRBJ1-1
v_gene: TRBV4-3
CDR3aa: CASSQQQGVNEAFF

j_gene: TRBJ1-3
v_gene: TRBV7-9
CDR3aa: CASRARGYSGNTIYF

j_gene: TRBJ1-1
v_gene: TRBV30
CDR3aa: CAWTTNTEAFF

j_gene: TRBJ2-1
v_gene: TRBV9
CDR3aa: CASTRGASGSNEQFF

j_gene: TRBJ2-3
v_gene: TRBV15
CDR3aa: CATSRERTPLARQTDTQYF

j_gene: TRBJ1-1
v_gene: TRBV7-2
CDR3aa: CASSSRQGFTEAFF

j_gene: TRBJ1-2
v_gene: TRBV4-1
CDR3aa: CASSQENRVNGNYGYTF

j_gene: TRBJ2-3
v_gene: TRBV7-8
CDR3aa: CASSFSGGGRNTQYF

j_gene: TRBJ1-2
v_gene: TRBV6-6
CDR3aa: CASREQGAPGAGYTF

j_gene: TRBJ1-2
v_gene: TRBV7-2
CDR3aa: CASSGGGLANYGYTF

j_gene: TRBJ1-6
v_gene: TRBV5-5
CDR3aa: CASSFRQGNSPLHF

j_gene: TRBJ1-3
v_gene: TRBV5-1
CDR3aa: CASSLDPSLSGNTIYF

j_gene: TRBJ2-1
v_gene: TRBV5-4
CDR3aa: CASSLETSGYEQFF

j_gene: TRBJ1-2
v_gene: TRBV30
CDR3aa: CAWSVTGSGGYTF

j_gene: TRBJ2-1
v_gene: TRBV19
CDR3aa: CASSMASGGYNEQFF

j_gene: TRBJ2-3
v_gene: TRBV7-3
CDR3aa: CASSRGLAGGPRSGDTQYF

j_gene: TRBJ1-1
v_gene: TRBV28
CDR3aa: CATGTGSTEAFF

j_gene: TRBJ2-7
v_gene: TRBV5-1
CDR3aa: CASRPGTSGTYEQYF

j_gene: TRBJ2-3
v_gene: TRBV9
CDR3aa: CASGARGKGSTDTQYF

j_gene: TRBJ2-5
v_gene: TRBV29-1
CDR3aa: CSVVRGQETQYF

j_gene: TRBJ1-3
v_gene: TRBV7-2
CDR3aa: CASSLYRTGRTGNTIYF

j_gene: TRBJ2-3
v_gene: TRBV4-1
CDR3aa: CASSHKIAGGPGTDTQYF

j_gene: TRBJ2-3
v_gene: TRBV10-3
CDR3aa: CAISSGGATDTQYF

j_gene: TRBJ1-3
v_gene: TRBV28
CDR3aa: CASSLYLARQAGNTIYF

j_gene: TRBJ1-2
v_gene: TRBV7-2
CDR3aa: CASSWGRGLDGYTF

j_gene: TRBJ2-7
v_gene: TRBV23-1
CDR3aa: CASSSRLRDRAYEQYF

j_gene: TRBJ2-2
v_gene: TRBV2
CDR3aa: CASSVTGRNTGELFF

j_gene: TRBJ2-2
v_gene: TRBV19
CDR3aa: CASSSRLAGGHTGELFF

j_gene: TRBJ2-1
v_gene: TRBV30
CDR3aa: CAWGGGAQGNEQFF

j_gene: TRBJ2-5
v_gene: TRBV28
CDR3aa: CASSSTIAGLETQYF

j_gene: TRBJ2-7
v_gene: TRBV11-2
CDR3aa: CASSLESGTSYEQYF

j_gene: TRBJ1-1
v_gene: TRBV28
CDR3aa: CASSETGGKSMNTEAFF

j_gene: TRBJ2-1
v_gene: TRBV9
CDR3aa: CASSVPGTAYNEQFF

j_gene: TRBJ1-2
v_gene: TRBV6-5
CDR3aa: CASTTTGTGADGYTF

j_gene: TRBJ1-1
v_gene: TRBV28
CDR3aa: CASSFRGGRREAFF

j_gene: TRBJ2-7
v_gene: TRBV7-9
CDR3aa: CASSPIGTGPYEQYF

j_gene: TRBJ2-5
v_gene: TRBV5-1
CDR3aa: CASSLRLAGGWGQETQYF

j_gene: TRBJ1-2
v_gene: TRBV2
CDR3aa: CASSYYRGGYGYTF

j_gene: TRBJ2-7
v_gene: TRBV12-5
CDR3aa: CASGQTTESYEQYF

j_gene: TRBJ1-2
v_gene: TRBV6-6
CDR3aa: CASSGQDDYGYTF

j_gene: TRBJ2-1
v_gene: TRBV7-7
CDR3aa: CASSRGQGAGNEQFF

j_gene: TRBJ2-1
v_gene: TRBV5-6
CDR3aa: CASSLVGALGPSLNEQFF

j_gene: TRBJ1-5
v_gene: TRBV9
CDR3aa: CASSVGQGREPQHF

j_gene: TRBJ1-2
v_gene: TRBV5-6
CDR3aa: CASSLAAGAPYGYTF

j_gene: TRBJ2-7
v_gene: TRBV29-1
CDR3aa: CSVELGGLGTYEQYF

j_gene: TRBJ1-2
v_gene: TRBV6-1
CDR3aa: CASRKTGNDYGYTF

j_gene: TRBJ2-2
v_gene: TRBV19
CDR3aa: CASSRQGRNTGELFF

j_gene: TRBJ1-2
v_gene: TRBV5-6
CDR3aa: CASSHRGVLNYGYTF

j_gene: TRBJ2-6
v_gene: TRBV5-6
CDR3aa: CASSSYGQGVSGANVLTF

j_gene: TRBJ2-7
v_gene: TRBV14
CDR3aa: CASSQPGAPRQYF

j_gene: TRBJ1-5
v_gene: TRBV28
CDR3aa: CASSLGQRDQPQHF

j_gene: TRBJ2-3
v_gene: TRBV9
CDR3aa: CASSVGALAGIGPTDTQYF

j_gene: TRBJ2-3
v_gene: TRBV2
CDR3aa: CASAGEGGTDTQYF

j_gene: TRBJ1-2
v_gene: TRBV2
CDR3aa: CASSEIRGGGGYTF

j_gene: TRBJ2-7
v_gene: TRBV5-1
CDR3aa: CASSATGPFEQYF

j_gene: TRBJ1-2
v_gene: TRBV28
CDR3aa: CATGTGYYGYTF

j_gene: TRBJ2-7
v_gene: TRBV29-1
CDR3aa: CSAGQGPGYEQYF

j_gene: TRBJ1-4
v_gene: TRBV7-2
CDR3aa: CASSLGLGQGILGEKLFF